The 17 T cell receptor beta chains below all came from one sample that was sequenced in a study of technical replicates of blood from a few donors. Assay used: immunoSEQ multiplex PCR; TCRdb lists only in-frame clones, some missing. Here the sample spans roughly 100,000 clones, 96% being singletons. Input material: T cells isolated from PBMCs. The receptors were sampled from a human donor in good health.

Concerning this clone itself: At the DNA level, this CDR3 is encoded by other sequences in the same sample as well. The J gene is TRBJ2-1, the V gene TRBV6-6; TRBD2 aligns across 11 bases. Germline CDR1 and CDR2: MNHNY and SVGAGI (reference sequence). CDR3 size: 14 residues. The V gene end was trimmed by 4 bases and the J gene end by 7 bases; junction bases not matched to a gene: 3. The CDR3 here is CASSFSGGGNEQFF. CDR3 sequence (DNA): TGTGCCAGCAGTTTTAGCGGGGGGGGTAATGAGCAGTTCTTC.

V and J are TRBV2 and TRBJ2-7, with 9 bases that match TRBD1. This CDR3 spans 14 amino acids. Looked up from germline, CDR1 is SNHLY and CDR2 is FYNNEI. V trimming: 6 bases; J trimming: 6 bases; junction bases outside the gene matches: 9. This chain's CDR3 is CASRVAGQGTEQYF. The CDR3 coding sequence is TGTGCCAGCAGGGTCGCGGGACAGGGTACCGAGCAGTACTTC.

CDR3 sequence reads: CASSIQVTNSYEQYF. CDR3 nucleotide sequence: TGTGCCAGTAGTATTCAGGTGACTAACTCCTACGAGCAGTACTTC. The rearrangement joins TRBV19 to TRBJ2-7, with D perhaps matching TRBD2 (5 bases). The germline CDR1 and CDR2 sequences are LNHDA and SQIVND (reference sequence). This CDR3 has 15 residues. Deletions cut 3 bases from V and 0 bases from J, with 12 bases between.

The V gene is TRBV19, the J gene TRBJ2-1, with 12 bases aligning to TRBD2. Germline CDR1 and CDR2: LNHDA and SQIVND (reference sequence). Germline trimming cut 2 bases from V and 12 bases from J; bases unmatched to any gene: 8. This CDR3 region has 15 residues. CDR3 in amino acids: CASSILAGGPSGQFF. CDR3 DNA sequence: TGTGCCAGTAGTATACTAGCGGGAGGGCCCTCCGGGCAGTTCTTC.

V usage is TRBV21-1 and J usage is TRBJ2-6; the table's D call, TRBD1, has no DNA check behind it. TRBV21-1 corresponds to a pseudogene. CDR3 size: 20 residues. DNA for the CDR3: TGTGCCAGCAGCGTTTATTGGGATGACAGGGCCTTCTCTGGGGCCAACGTCCTGACTTTC. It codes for CASSVYWDDRAFSGANVLTF.

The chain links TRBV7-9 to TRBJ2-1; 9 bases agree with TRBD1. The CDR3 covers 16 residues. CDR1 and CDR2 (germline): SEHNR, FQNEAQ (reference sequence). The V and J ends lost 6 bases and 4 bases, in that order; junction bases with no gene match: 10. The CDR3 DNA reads TGTGCCAGCAGTGATACAGGGGGCATATCATACAATGAGCAGTTCTTC. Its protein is CASSDTGGISYNEQFF.

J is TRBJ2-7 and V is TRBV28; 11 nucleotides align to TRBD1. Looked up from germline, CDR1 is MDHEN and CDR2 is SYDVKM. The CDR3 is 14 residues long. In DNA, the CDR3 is TGTGCTACCCGTCTCGGGACAGGGGGCTACGAGCAGTACTTC. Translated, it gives CATRLGTGGYEQYF.

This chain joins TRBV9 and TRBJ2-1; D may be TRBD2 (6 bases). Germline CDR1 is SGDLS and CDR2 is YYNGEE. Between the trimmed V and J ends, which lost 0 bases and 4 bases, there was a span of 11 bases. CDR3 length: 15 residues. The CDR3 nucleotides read TGTGCCAGCAGCGTAGTTAGCGGCGGGTACAATGAGCAGTTCTTC. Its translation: CASSVVSGGYNEQFF.

CDR3 bases: TGTGCCAGCGGACGGACAGTTCTCGGAAACACCATATATTTT. As protein: CASGRTVLGNTIYF. The V call is TRBV6-6, the J call TRBJ1-3; perhaps TRBD1 as D (6 bases). The CDR3 contains 14 residues. With 8 bases removed from V and 4 bases from J, the gap between germline ends came to 15 bases. Germline V CDR1 and CDR2: MNHNY, SVGAGI (reference sequence).

The CDR3 is CASSPTDSGDRGQSPLHF. The CDR3 nucleotides are TGTGCCAGCTCACCAACAGATAGCGGCGACAGGGGTCAGTCACCCCTCCACTTT. The V and J genes are TRBV18 and TRBJ1-6, with 8 bases matching TRBD1. CDR1 is KGHSH and CDR2 is LQKENI in the germline V gene. This CDR3 is 18 amino acids long. V shed 2 bases, J shed 10 bases, and the junction held 16 bases outside the gene matches.

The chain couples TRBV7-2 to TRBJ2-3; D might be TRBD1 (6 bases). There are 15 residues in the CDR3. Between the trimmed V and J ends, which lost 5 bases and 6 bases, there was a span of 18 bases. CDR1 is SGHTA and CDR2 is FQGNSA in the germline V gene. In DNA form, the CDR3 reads TGTGCCAGCAGCACGTCGGGACATCTTGGGGATACGCAGTATTTT. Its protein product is CASSTSGHLGDTQYF.

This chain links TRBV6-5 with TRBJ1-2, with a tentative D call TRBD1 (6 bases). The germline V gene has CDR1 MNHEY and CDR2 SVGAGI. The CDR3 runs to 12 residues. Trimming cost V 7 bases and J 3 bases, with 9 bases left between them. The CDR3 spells CASKQGDYGYTF. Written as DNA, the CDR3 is TGTGCCAGCAAACAGGGCGACTATGGCTACACCTTC.

The CDR3 DNA is TGTGCCTGGAGTGTACAAAACGAGCAGTACTTC. As protein: CAWSVQNEQYF. The chain is built from TRBV30 and TRBJ2-7; D is unresolved. Germline V lookup: CDR1 GTSNPN, CDR2 SVGIG (reference sequence). Trimming stripped 0 bases from V and 5 bases from J, with 5 bases between. The CDR3 is made up of 11 amino acids.

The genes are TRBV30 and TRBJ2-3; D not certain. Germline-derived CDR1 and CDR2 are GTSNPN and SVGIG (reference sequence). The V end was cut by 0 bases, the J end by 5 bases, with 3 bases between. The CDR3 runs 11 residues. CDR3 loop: CAWSVLDTQYF. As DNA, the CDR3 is TGTGCCTGGAGTGTCCTAGATACGCAGTATTTT.

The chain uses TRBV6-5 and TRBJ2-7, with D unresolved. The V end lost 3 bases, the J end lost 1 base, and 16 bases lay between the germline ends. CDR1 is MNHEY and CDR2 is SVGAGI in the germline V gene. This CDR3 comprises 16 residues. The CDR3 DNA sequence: TGTGCCAGCAGTTATGGTGGCGCTGGGCAATCCTACGAGCAGTACTTC. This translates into CASSYGGAGQSYEQYF.

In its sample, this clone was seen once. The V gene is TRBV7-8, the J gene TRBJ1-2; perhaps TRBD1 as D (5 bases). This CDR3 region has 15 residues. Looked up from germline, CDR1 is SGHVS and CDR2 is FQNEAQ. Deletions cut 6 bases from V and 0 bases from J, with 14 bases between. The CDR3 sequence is CASSSNRRANYGYTF. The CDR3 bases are TGTGCCAGCAGTTCGAACAGGAGAGCTAACTATGGCTACACCTTC.

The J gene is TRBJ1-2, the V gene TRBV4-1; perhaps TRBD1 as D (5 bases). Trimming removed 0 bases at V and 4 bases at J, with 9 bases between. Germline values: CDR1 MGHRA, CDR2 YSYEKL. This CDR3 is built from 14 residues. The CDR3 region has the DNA TGCGCCAGCAGCCAAGAAGGCAGGGCCTATGGCTACACCTTC. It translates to CASSQEGRAYGYTF.